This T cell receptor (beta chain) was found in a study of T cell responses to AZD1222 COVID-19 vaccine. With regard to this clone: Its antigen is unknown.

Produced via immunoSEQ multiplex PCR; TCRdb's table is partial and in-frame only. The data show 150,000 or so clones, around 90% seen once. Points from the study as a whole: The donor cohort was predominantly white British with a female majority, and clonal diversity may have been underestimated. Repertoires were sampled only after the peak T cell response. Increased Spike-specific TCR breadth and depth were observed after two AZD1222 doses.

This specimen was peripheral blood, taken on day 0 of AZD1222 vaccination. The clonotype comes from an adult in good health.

The CDR3 DNA reads as TGCGCCAGCAGCCACGATGACAGGGCGGAGAACATTCAGTACTTC. Encoded protein: CASSHDDRAENIQYF. The genes are TRBV4-1 and TRBJ2-4, with 7 bases lining up with TRBD1. This CDR3 has 15 amino acids. V lost 3 bases to trimming and J lost 7 bases; unmatched junction nucleotides: 9. CDR1 and CDR2 (germline): MGHRA, YSYEKL.